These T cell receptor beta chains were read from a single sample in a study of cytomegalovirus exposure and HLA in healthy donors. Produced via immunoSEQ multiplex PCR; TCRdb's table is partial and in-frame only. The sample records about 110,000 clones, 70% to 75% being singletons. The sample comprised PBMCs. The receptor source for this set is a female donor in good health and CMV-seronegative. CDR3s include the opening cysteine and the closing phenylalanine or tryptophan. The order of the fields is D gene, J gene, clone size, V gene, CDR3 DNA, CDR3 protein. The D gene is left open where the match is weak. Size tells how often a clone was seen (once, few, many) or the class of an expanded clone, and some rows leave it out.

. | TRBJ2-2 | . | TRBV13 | TGTGCCAGCAGCTTCTTACCAGGGGGGACCGGGGAGCTGTTTTTT | CASSFLPGGTGELFF
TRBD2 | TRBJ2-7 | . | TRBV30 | TGTGCCTGGCGGGGCGGCGAGCGGGGTACCTACGAGCAGTACTTC | CAWRGGERGTYEQYF
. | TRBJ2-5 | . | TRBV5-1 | TGCGCCTCCAAGCCAGATGAGCGTCTAATAGAGACCCAGTACTTC | CASKPDERLIETQYF
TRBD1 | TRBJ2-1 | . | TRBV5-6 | TGTGCCAGCAGCTTCCGGGACAGGAACAATGAGCAGTTCTTC | CASSFRDRNNEQFF
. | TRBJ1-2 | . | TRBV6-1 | TGTGCCAGCAGTGGAACACAGGGCAGCTATGGCTACACCTTC | CASSGTQGSYGYTF
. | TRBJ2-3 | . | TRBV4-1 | TGCGCCAGCAGCCAAGGTAGCGCAAGCACAGATACGCAGTATTTT | CASSQGSASTDTQYF
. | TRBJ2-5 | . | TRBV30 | TGTGCCTGGATGGGGGGAGTGGGTCCGTACCAAGAGACCCAGTACTTC | CAWMGGVGPYQETQYF
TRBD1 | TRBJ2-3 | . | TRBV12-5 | TGTGCTAGTGGTTTGGGACAGGGAAACACAGATACGCAGTATTTT | CASGLGQGNTDTQYF
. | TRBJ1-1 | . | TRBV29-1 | TGCAGCCTCATAGAAGGAGCCGGCACTGAAGCTTTCTTT | CSLIEGAGTEAFF
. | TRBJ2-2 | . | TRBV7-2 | TGTGCCAGCAGCCCCCTCACTTTTACCGGGGAGCTGTTTTTT | CASSPLTFTGELFF
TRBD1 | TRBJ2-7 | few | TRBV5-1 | TGCGCCAGCAGCTTGGGACCGGGACAGGGGGCAAAGCAGTACTTC | CASSLGPGQGAKQYF
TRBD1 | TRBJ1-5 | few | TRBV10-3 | TGTGCCACGGGGGGGGACAGACAGCCCCAGCATTTT | CATGGDRQPQHF
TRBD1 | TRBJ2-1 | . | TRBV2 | TGTGCCAGCAGCCCGGGACAGGGACCTAATGAGCAGTTCTTC | CASSPGQGPNEQFF
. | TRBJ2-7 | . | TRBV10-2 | TGCGCCAGCAGTGCGGGGACCTACGAGCAGTACTTC | CASSAGTYEQYF
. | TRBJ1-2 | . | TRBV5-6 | TGTGCCAGCAGCCACTGGAGGGGCTATGGCTACACCTTC | CASSHWRGYGYTF
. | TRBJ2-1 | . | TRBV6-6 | TGTGCCAGCAGTTACGGCCAGGGGTCCTACAATGAGCAGTTCTTC | CASSYGQGSYNEQFF
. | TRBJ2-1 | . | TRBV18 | TGTGCCAGCTCACCTGAGGGAGTTCGTGGTGAGCAGTTCTTC | CASSPEGVRGEQFF